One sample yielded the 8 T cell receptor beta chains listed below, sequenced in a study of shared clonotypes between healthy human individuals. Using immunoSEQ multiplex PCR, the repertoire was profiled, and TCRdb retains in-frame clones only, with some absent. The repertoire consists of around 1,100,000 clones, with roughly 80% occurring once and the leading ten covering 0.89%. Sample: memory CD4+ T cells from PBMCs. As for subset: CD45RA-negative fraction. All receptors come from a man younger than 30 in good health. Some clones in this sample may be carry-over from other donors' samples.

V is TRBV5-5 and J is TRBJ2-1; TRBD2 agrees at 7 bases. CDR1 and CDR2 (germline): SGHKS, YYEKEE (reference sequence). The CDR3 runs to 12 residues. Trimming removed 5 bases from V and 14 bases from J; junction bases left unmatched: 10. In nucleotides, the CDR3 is TGTGCCAGCAGTCCTACGCGGGAGATGGAGTTCTTC. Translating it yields CASSPTREMEFF.

This CDR3 is CASSEEAGGGNTIYF. CDR3 in DNA: TGTGCCAGCAGTGAAGAGGCAGGGGGAGGAAACACCATATATTTT. The rearrangement uses TRBV6-1 and TRBJ1-3, with TRBD1 identical over 7 bases. Germline CDR1 reads MNHNS; CDR2 reads SASEGT. The CDR3 has 15 amino acids. The trim removed 1 base at V and 4 bases at J, leaving 4 bases unmatched.

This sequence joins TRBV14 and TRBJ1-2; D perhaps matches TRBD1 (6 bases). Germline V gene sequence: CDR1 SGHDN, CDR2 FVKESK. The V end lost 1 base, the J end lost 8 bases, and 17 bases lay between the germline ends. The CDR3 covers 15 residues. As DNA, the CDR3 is TGTGCCAGCAGCCAAGCCAGGGGCCGTCTGGAAGGCTACACCTTC. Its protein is CASSQARGRLEGYTF.

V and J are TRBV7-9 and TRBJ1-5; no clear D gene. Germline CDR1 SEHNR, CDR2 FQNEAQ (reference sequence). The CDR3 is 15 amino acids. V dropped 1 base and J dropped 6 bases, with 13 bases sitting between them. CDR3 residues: CASSLDGLMGQPQHF. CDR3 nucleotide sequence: TGTGCCAGCAGCTTAGACGGACTAATGGGTCAGCCCCAGCATTTT.

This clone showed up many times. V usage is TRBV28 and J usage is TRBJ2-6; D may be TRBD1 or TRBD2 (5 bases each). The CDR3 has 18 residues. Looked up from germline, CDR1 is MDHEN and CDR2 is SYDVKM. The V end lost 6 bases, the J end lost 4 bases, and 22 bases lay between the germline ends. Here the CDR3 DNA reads TGTGCCAGCAGCAGGGACGCACGAAGGGGATTCGGGGCCAACGTCCTGACTTTC. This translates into CASSRDARRGFGANVLTF.

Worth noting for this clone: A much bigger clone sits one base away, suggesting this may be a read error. The CDR3 DNA is TGTGCCAGCAGCTCCTTACAGGGCTATGGCTACACCTTC. Residues: CASSSLQGYGYTF. This chain uses TRBV5-6 with TRBJ1-2, with TRBD1 as a possible D gene (6 bases). The CDR3 extends over 13 amino acids. V was cut by 3 bases and J by 4 bases, with 10 bases left in between. Germline CDR1 and CDR2: SGHDT and YYEEEE.

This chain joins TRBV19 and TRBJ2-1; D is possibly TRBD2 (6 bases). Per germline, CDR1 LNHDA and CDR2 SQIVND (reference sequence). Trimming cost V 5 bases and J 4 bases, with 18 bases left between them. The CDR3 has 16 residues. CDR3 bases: TGTGCCAGTAGTGGGGGGTATCGGGTCATATACAATGAGCAGTTCTTC. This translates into CASSGGYRVIYNEQFF. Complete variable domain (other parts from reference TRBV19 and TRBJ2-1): DGGITQSPKYLFRKEGQNVTLSCEQNLNHDAMYWYRQDPGQGLRLIYYSQIVNDFQKGDIAEGYSVSREKKESFPLTVTSAQKNPTAFYLCASSGGYRVIYNEQFFGPGTRLTVL.

Written as DNA, the CDR3 is TGTGCCTGGAGCGGCGGGACTAGGGAAGGAGATACGCAGTATTTT. Amino acids: CAWSGGTREGDTQYF. The rearrangement uses TRBV30 and TRBJ2-3, with 8 positions matching TRBD2. CDR3 length: 15 residues. The germline gives CDR1 GTSNPN, CDR2 SVGIG (reference sequence). With V trimmed by 3 bases and J by 5 bases, 10 bases remained unmatched.